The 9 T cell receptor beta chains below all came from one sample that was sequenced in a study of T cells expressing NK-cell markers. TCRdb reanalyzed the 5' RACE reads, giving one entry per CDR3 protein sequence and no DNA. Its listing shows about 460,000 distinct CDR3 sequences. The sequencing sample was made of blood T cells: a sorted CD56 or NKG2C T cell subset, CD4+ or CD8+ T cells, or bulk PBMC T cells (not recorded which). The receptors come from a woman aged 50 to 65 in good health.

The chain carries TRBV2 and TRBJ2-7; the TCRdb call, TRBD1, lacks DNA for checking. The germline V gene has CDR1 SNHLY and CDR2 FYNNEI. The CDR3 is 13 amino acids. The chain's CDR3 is CASSVGTVYEQYF.

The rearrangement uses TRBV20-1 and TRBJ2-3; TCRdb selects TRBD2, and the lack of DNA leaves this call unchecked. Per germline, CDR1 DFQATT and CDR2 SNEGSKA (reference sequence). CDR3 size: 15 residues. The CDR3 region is CSLTGLAGATDTQYF.

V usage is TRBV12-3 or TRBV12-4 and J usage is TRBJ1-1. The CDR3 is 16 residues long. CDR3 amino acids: CASSLGSGVLNTEAFF.

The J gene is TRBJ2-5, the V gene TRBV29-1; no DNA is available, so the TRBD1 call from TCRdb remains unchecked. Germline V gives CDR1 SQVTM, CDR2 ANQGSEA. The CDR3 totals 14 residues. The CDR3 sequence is CSDQQGRGQETQYF.

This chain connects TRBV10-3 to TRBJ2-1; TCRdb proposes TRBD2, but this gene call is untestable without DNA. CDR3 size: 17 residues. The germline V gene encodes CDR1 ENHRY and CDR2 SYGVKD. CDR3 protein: CAISESGLAGGKNEQFF.

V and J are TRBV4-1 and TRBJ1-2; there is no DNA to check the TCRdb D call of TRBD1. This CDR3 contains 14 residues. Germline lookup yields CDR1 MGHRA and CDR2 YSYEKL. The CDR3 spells CASSNRAGGYGYTF.

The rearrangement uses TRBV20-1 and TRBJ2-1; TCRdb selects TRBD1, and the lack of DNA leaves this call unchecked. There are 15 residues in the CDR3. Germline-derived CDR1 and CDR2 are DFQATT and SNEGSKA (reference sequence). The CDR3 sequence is CSARDRAGGPNEQFF.

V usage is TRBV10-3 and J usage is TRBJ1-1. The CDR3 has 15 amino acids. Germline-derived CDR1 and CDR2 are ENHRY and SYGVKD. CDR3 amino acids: CAISGGRAGGTEAFF.

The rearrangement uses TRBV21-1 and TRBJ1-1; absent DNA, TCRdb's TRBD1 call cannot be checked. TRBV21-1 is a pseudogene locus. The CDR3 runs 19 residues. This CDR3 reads CASSRPRRSGPPNNTEAFF.